This T cell receptor (beta chain) was sequenced in a study of cytomegalovirus exposure and HLA in healthy donors. Points from the study as a whole: A later analysis by the authors found several of the most significant clusters apparently linked to common viral pathogens. Cytomegalovirus-associated status was assigned to about 180 TCR beta chains.

For this clone: Its target is unknown.

PCR used 60 Vbeta primers and 13 Jbeta primers. Sequencing used immunoSEQ multiplex PCR; TCRdb keeps in-frame clones, though not all of them. Of 210,000 or so clones listed, approximately 88% are singletons. V was shortened by 6 bases and J by 4 bases, with 15 bases between the two germline ends. In germline, CDR1 is MRHNA, CDR2 SNTAGT. The CDR3 covers 14 residues. The source material was PBMCs. This clonotype was sampled from a boy between 2 and 10 years old in good health and CMV-seronegative. The chain joins TRBV6-4 to TRBJ1-2; D perhaps matches TRBD1 (6 bases). The CDR3 sequence: CASSAQGLSYGYTF. The CDR3 bases are TGTGCCAGCAGCGCACAGGGATTGAGCTATGGCTACACCTTC.